This is a list of T cell receptor beta chains from one sample in a study of regulatory T cells. Sequenced by immunoSEQ multiplex PCR; TCRdb stores in-frame clones only, minus some. Counted here are some 21,000 clones, more than 85% occurring once; the ten biggest clones make up 3% to 4%. The sequenced sample consisted of CD8+ T cells sorted from blood. The receptors were sampled from a child aged 2 to 10 with CD3G deficiency. Each CDR3 is given with its conserved first and last residue. Each record gives: D gene, J gene, clone size, V gene, CDR3 DNA, CDR3 protein. A D gene is named only where the DNA matches it firmly. Clone size is stated in some rows and not others, as once, few, many or a class when expanded.

d_gene: NA
j_gene: TRBJ1-1
abundance: NA
v_gene: TRBV5-1
CDR3nt: TGCGCCAGCAGCGACCCGGACGCTACCCACAGGAACACTGAAGCTTTCTTT
CDR3aa: CASSDPDATHRNTEAFF

d_gene: NA
j_gene: TRBJ2-3
abundance: NA
v_gene: TRBV7-8
CDR3nt: TGTGCCAGCAGCTTACTGGCGGGACGCACAGATACGCAGTATTTT
CDR3aa: CASSLLAGRTDTQYF

d_gene: NA
j_gene: TRBJ2-1
abundance: NA
v_gene: TRBV7-9
CDR3nt: TGTGCCAGCAGCTTAGTTGGCTTCTCCTACAATGAGCAGTTCTTC
CDR3aa: CASSLVGFSYNEQFF

d_gene: TRBD1
j_gene: TRBJ2-7
abundance: NA
v_gene: TRBV28
CDR3nt: TGTGCCACCTCACGACCCGGGACAGGGTCTTACGAGCAGTACTTC
CDR3aa: CATSRPGTGSYEQYF

d_gene: NA
j_gene: TRBJ2-1
abundance: large
v_gene: TRBV18
CDR3nt: TGTGCCAGCTCACCTCCTAGCATCAATGAGCAGTTCTTC
CDR3aa: CASSPPSINEQFF

d_gene: TRBD1
j_gene: TRBJ1-4
abundance: NA
v_gene: TRBV28
CDR3nt: TGTGCCAGCAGTTCCTCCGGGACAGGGGACGAAAAACTGTTTTTT
CDR3aa: CASSSSGTGDEKLFF

d_gene: NA
j_gene: TRBJ2-6
abundance: NA
v_gene: TRBV6-1
CDR3nt: TGTGCCAGCAGGAGAGAGAGCGTCCTGACTTTC
CDR3aa: CASRRESVLTF

d_gene: TRBD2
j_gene: TRBJ2-7
abundance: few
v_gene: TRBV28
CDR3nt: TGTGCCAGCAGTTCCGGAACGATAGCGGGAGAGACCTACGAGCAGTACTTC
CDR3aa: CASSSGTIAGETYEQYF

d_gene: TRBD2
j_gene: TRBJ2-7
abundance: once
v_gene: TRBV11-2
CDR3nt: TGTGCCAGCAGCTTAGATACTAGCGGTTCCTACGAGCAGTACTTC
CDR3aa: CASSLDTSGSYEQYF

d_gene: TRBD1
j_gene: TRBJ2-7
abundance: NA
v_gene: TRBV6-1
CDR3nt: TGTGCCAGCAGTTGGGACAGCTCCTACGAGCAGTACTTC
CDR3aa: CASSWDSSYEQYF

d_gene: NA
j_gene: TRBJ1-5
abundance: NA
v_gene: TRBV28
CDR3nt: TGTGCCAGCAGTTTACCCGGCAATCAGCCCCAGCATTTT
CDR3aa: CASSLPGNQPQHF

d_gene: NA
j_gene: TRBJ2-1
abundance: NA
v_gene: TRBV6-1
CDR3nt: TGTGCCAGCAGTGACGCAGGGGCCAGCTCCTACAATGAGCAGTTCTTC
CDR3aa: CASSDAGASSYNEQFF